This TCR beta chain came from a study of blood T cell repertoires in COVID-19. CDR1 MNHEY and CDR2 SVGAGI come from the germline V gene. This CDR3 contains 15 residues. J lost 5 bases, V lost 6 bases, and 10 bases had no gene match. The sample holds a few counts of this clone. TCRdb's copy holds only in-frame clones and misses some; the assay was immunoSEQ multiplex PCR. Altogether roughly 260,000 clones are present, about 89% being singletons, with the ten largest covering approximately 9.8%. This sequence joins TRBV6-5 and TRBJ1-5, with 7 positions matching TRBD1. Sequenced: peripheral blood. The sequence came from a man aged 35 to 55 who had recovered from COVID-19. The CDR3 sequence is CASSEGAPWDQPQHF. CDR3 nucleotide sequence: TGTGCCAGCAGCGAGGGGGCCCCTTGGGATCAGCCCCAGCATTTT.